The clone carrying this T cell receptor (beta chain) is labeled medium-sized. The antigen remains undetermined. V lost 5 bases to trimming and J lost 6 bases; unmatched junction nucleotides: 3. The CDR3 runs to 15 residues. The germline CDR1 and CDR2 sequences are MRHNA and SNTAGT. This record comes from a study of T cells in localized non-small cell lung cancer. Findings of the study overall: Peak T cell clonality was found in uninvolved adjacent lung, exceeding tumor. Patients showing higher blood T cell density tended to see longer overall survival. Since sequencing was restricted to only one region of the tumor, intratumor heterogeneity remains a possibility. Detection in adjacent lung was observed for a median around 59 of the top 100 tumor clones.

Libraries were prepared by immunoSEQ multiplex PCR; TCRdb keeps only in-frame clonotypes and omits some of them. The repertoire holds around 41,000 clones, with approximately 86% as singletons. This sequence joins TRBV6-4 and TRBJ2-1, with TRBD2 identical over 14 bases. The receptor was isolated from a woman between 18 and 50 years old with stage III lung adenocarcinoma. The sample was peripheral blood, taken before any cancer treatment. CDR3 residues: CASSPTSGGVNEQFF. The CDR3 DNA is TGTGCCAGCAGTCCGACTAGCGGGGGGGTCAATGAGCAGTTCTTC.